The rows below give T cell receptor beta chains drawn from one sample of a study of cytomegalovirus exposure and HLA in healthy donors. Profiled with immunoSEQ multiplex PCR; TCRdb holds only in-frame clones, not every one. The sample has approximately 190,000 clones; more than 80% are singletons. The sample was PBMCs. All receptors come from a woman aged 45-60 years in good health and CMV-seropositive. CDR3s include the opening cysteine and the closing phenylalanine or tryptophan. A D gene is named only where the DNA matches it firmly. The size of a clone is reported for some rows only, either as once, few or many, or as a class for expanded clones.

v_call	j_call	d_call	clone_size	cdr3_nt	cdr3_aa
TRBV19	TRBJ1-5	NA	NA	TGTGCCACCGACGACGGGAATCAGCCCCAGCATTTT	CATDDGNQPQHF
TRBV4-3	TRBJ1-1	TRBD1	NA	TGCGCCAGCAGCCATGGGACAGGGAACACTGAAGCTTTCTTT	CASSHGTGNTEAFF
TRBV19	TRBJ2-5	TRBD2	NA	TGTGCCAGTAGTCTTAGCGGGGGGGCCATCCAAGAGACCCAGTACTTC	CASSLSGGAIQETQYF
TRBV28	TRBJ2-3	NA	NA	TGTGCCAGCCCCCCTGGCGGAGGGACAGTGACAGATACGCAGTATTTT	CASPPGGGTVTDTQYF
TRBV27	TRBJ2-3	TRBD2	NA	TGTGCCAGCAGTTGGTTGGGGCAGGGAGCGGGGGAACTAATTCCAGATACGCAGTATTTT	CASSWLGQGAGELIPDTQYF
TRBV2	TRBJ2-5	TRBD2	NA	TGTGCCAGCAGGCTCACCGGGGGGTCCGAGACCCAGTACTTC	CASRLTGGSETQYF
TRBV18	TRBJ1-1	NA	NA	TGTGCCAGCTCACCACCGATGGGAGGAATGAACACTGAAGCTTTCTTT	CASSPPMGGMNTEAFF
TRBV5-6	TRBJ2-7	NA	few	TGTGCCAGCAGCCGGGACTCCTACGAGCAGTACTTC	CASSRDSYEQYF
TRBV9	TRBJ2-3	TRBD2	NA	TGTGCCAGCAGCGTAGGTCCCAGCGGGGGAACAGATACGCAGTATTTT	CASSVGPSGGTDTQYF
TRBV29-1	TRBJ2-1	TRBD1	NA	TGCAGCGCGGGACAGGGACATGAGCAGTTCTTC	CSAGQGHEQFF
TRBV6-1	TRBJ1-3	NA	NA	TGTGCCAGCAAGGTAGCCCTCTCTGGAAACACCATATATTTT	CASKVALSGNTIYF
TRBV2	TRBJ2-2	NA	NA	TGTGCCAGCAGAACAGACAGCACGAACACCGGGGAGCTGTTTTTT	CASRTDSTNTGELFF
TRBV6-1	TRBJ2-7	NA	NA	TGTGCCAGCAACAAGGGTAGGGGATCCTACGAGCAGTACTTC	CASNKGRGSYEQYF
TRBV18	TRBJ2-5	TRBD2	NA	TGTGCCAGCTCACCACCATTAGCGGGGGGGCCCGCGTACTTC	CASSPPLAGGPAYF
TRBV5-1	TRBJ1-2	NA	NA	TGCGCCAGCAGCTTGGAGATTGGGGGAGGCGGCTACACCTTC	CASSLEIGGGGYTF
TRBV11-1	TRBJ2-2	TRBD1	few	TGTGCCAGCAGCCCAACAGGGGCCGGGGAGCTGTTTTTT	CASSPTGAGELFF
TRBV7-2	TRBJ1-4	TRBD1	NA	TGTGCCAGCAGTCTCCTGGGACAGGGGGTTAGAACTAATGAAAAACTGTTTTTT	CASSLLGQGVRTNEKLFF
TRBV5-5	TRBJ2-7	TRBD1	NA	TGTGCCAGCAGGCCCGACAGGGGGCTCGAGCAGTACTTC	CASRPDRGLEQYF
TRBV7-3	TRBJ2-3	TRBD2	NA	TGTGCCAGCAGCCCCCATAGTGGCCTAGCGGGGAACACAGATACGCAGTATTTT	CASSPHSGLAGNTDTQYF
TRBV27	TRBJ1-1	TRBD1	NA	TGTGCCAGCAGTTCCCGGACAGGGCGCGCTGAAGCTTTCTTT	CASSSRTGRAEAFF
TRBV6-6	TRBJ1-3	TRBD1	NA	TGTGCCAGCAGTTACTCGAACGACAGGGGTACCATATATTTT	CASSYSNDRGTIYF
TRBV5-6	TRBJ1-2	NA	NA	TGTGCCAGCAGCCCAGGGTCTAGTGGCTACACCTTC	CASSPGSSGYTF
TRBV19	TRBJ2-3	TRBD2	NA	TGTGCCAGTAGTATCTTTAGCGGGGGGACAGATACGCAGTATTTT	CASSIFSGGTDTQYF
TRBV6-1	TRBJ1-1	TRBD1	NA	TGTGCCAGCACGGGACAGATGAACACTGAAGCTTTCTTT	CASTGQMNTEAFF
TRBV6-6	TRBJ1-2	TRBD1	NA	TGTGCCAGCACCGACAGGGGGCATGGCTACACCTTC	CASTDRGHGYTF
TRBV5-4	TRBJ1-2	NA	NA	TGTGCCAGCAGCTTAAAGGACATCGTTAACTATGGCTACACCTTC	CASSLKDIVNYGYTF
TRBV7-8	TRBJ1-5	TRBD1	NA	TGTGCCAGCAGCTTAGCGCTAACAGGGGGCGTCAATCAGCCCCAGCATTTT	CASSLALTGGVNQPQHF
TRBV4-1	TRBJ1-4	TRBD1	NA	TGCGCCAGCAGCCAAGGGATTCAGACAGGGGTAGATGAAAAACTGTTTTTT	CASSQGIQTGVDEKLFF
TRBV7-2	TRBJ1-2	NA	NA	TGTGCCAGCAGCCCGCGGGGTGGGCATGGCTACACCTTC	CASSPRGGHGYTF
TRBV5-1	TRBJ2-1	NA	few	TGCGCCAGCAGCTTGCGTATAGGGGGGGCAATCCTTTTCTTC	CASSLRIGGAILFF
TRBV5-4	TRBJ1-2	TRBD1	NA	TGCGCCAGCAGCCCCAGCCCGGGACAGGGGGCGTTTGGCTACACCTTC	CASSPSPGQGAFGYTF
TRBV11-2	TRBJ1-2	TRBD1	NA	TGTGCCAGCAGCTCACCGGGACAGGGGATTCGGGGCTACACCTTC	CASSSPGQGIRGYTF
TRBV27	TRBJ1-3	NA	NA	TGTGCCAGCAGTTTGGCGGGGTTCCCCATATATTTT	CASSLAGFPIYF
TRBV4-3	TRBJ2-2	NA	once	TGCGCCAGCAGCCAAGGTTCCGGGGTACAAACCGGGGAGCTGTTTTTT	CASSQGSGVQTGELFF
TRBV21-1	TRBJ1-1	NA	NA	TGTGCCAGCAGCAAAACGGGGAAGGAAATGAACACTGAAGCTTTCTTT	CASSKTGKEMNTEAFF
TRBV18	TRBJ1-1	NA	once	TGTGCCAGCTCTCCCAACAGGGACAAGGGGAACACTGAAGCTTTCTTT	CASSPNRDKGNTEAFF